Shown below are 14 T cell receptor beta chains from a single sample sequenced in a study of blood T cell repertoires in COVID-19. Profiling relied on immunoSEQ multiplex PCR, and the TCRdb table lists in-frame clones only, not all of them. Altogether approximately 250,000 clones are present, 80% to 90% being singletons, with the ten largest covering approximately 1.5%. The sample comprised peripheral blood. The receptors here all came from a woman in her forties who had recovered from COVID-19.

The chain recombines TRBV14 with TRBJ2-7; TRBD2 matches at 7 bases. The V gene end was trimmed by 4 bases and the J gene end by 3 bases; junction bases not matched to a gene: 9. Germline CDR1 is SGHDN and CDR2 is FVKESK. CDR3 length: 15 amino acids. The CDR3 loop reads CASSPYSGHYYEQYF. CDR3 bases: TGTGCCAGCAGCCCATATAGCGGGCACTACTACGAGCAGTACTTC.

The chain combines TRBV10-3 with TRBJ2-1; 11 positions match TRBD1. The CDR3 is 16 amino acids. The junction had 3 bases not matched to a gene; V was cut back by 5 bases and J by 0 bases. Per the germline V gene, CDR1 is ENHRY and CDR2 is SYGVKD. The CDR3 protein is CAISLGQGASYNEQFF. The CDR3 nucleotides are TGTGCCATCAGTCTTGGACAGGGGGCCTCCTACAATGAGCAGTTCTTC.

This clone appeared once. This chain connects TRBV5-1 to TRBJ2-7, with TRBD2 as a possible D gene (6 bases). Looked up from germline, CDR1 is SGHRS and CDR2 is YFSETQ. V was pared by 2 bases and J by 2 bases, with 11 bases between. The CDR3 has 14 amino acids. The chain's CDR3 is CASSFSGGTYEQYF. CDR3 bases: TGCGCCAGCAGCTTCTCCGGGGGAACCTACGAGCAGTACTTC.

The V gene is TRBV2, the J gene TRBJ2-2, with unresolved D. The CDR3 contains 14 residues. V was pared by 4 bases and J by 0 bases, with 6 bases between. CDR1 and CDR2 from the germline V gene are SNHLY and FYNNEI. CDR3 bases: TGTGCCAGCAGTGCAGGCCCGAACACCGGGGAGCTGTTTTTT. Encoded protein: CASSAGPNTGELFF.

V is TRBV7-9 and J is TRBJ1-1; unclear D gene. Trimming removed 6 bases at V and 5 bases at J, with 16 bases between. The CDR3 loop spans 14 amino acids. Germline V gene data show CDR1 as SEHNR and CDR2 as FQNEAQ (reference sequence). This chain's CDR3 is CASSLSTGITEAFF. In nucleotides, the CDR3 is TGTGCCAGCAGTTTAAGCACGGGGATTACTGAAGCTTTCTTT.

The chain recombines TRBV18 with TRBJ1-2; TRBD1 matches 7 bases. V lost 0 bases and J lost 0; bases outside the gene matches: 4. This CDR3 is built from 16 residues. The germline V gene encodes CDR1 KGHSH and CDR2 LQKENI. The CDR3 DNA follows: TGTGCCAGCTCACCACCGGGACAGCGATCTAACTATGGCTACACCTTC. It yields the protein CASSPPGQRSNYGYTF.

The rearrangement joins TRBV28 to TRBJ1-6, with a tentative D call TRBD1 (5 bases). This CDR3 spans 14 amino acids. Germline CDR1 and CDR2: MDHEN and SYDVKM. V shed 4 bases and J shed 9 bases, with 13 bases lying between them. CDR3 sequence reads: CASSSLREISPLHF. The CDR3 bases are TGTGCCAGCAGTTCCCTCAGGGAAATTTCACCCCTCCACTTT.

This chain links TRBV7-2 with TRBJ2-5; 7 nucleotides line up with TRBD1. The CDR3 loop spans 13 amino acids. After removal of 4 bases from V and 3 bases from J, the junction contained 2 bases not matched to a gene. Germline CDR1 is SGHTA and CDR2 is FQGNSA. The CDR3 DNA reads as TGTGCCAGCAGCTCTGACAGGGAAGAGACCCAGTACTTC. Translating it yields CASSSDREETQYF.

This clone was observed a handful of times. The chain couples TRBV24-1 to TRBJ1-2; 7 bases map to TRBD1. Losses at the gene ends were 3 bases for V and 0 bases for J; bases not matched to a gene: 6. Per germline, CDR1 KGHDR and CDR2 SFDVKD. The CDR3 is 16 amino acids. This CDR3 is CATSDTGARSNYGYTF. The CDR3 nucleotides read TGTGCCACCAGTGATACAGGGGCCAGATCTAACTATGGCTACACCTTC.

In its sample, this clone was seen a few times. This CDR3 is also generated by other DNA sequences in the sample. V gene TRBV30 combines with J gene TRBJ1-5; D is undetermined. The CDR3 sequence is 13 residues long. Germline V lookup: CDR1 GTSNPN, CDR2 SVGIG (reference sequence). The V end lost 1 base, the J end lost 0 bases, and 4 bases lay between the germline ends. This CDR3 reads CAWSALSNQPQHF. CDR3 in DNA: TGTGCCTGGAGTGCCCTTAGCAATCAGCCCCAGCATTTT.

V is TRBV19 and J is TRBJ2-1; D may be TRBD1 (6 bases). This CDR3 has 15 residues. Germline lookup yields CDR1 LNHDA and CDR2 SQIVND (reference sequence). Between the trimmed V and J ends, which lost 3 bases and 2 bases, there was a span of 11 bases. The chain's CDR3 is CASSIPGTPYNEQFF. CDR3 coding DNA: TGTGCCAGTAGTATCCCCGGGACACCCTACAATGAGCAGTTCTTC.

The chain links TRBV2 to TRBJ1-2; D is possibly TRBD1 (5 bases). The V gene's germline CDR1 is SNHLY and CDR2 FYNNEI. This CDR3 has 15 residues. With 8 bases removed from V and 3 bases from J, the gap between germline ends came to 19 bases. CDR3 residues: CASRIVGREDYGYTF. The DNA for the CDR3 is TGTGCCAGCCGGATTGTAGGCAGGGAGGACTATGGCTACACCTTC.

This chain uses TRBV6-2 or TRBV6-3 with TRBJ1-2, with D perhaps matching TRBD1 (6 bases). Deletions cut 5 bases from V and 8 bases from J, with 21 bases between. The CDR3 is 15 amino acids. Germline CDR1 MNHEY, CDR2 SVGEGT. Here the CDR3 DNA reads TGTGCCAGCAGTCCGATGGGGGCCCCCCCGGAAGGCTACACCTTC. It encodes CASSPMGAPPEGYTF.

This chain joins TRBV11-2 and TRBJ1-1; D gene ambiguous. This CDR3 is 18 amino acids long. Trimming took off 1 base at V and 0 bases at J, with 18 bases between the two ends. The germline V gene encodes CDR1 SGHAT and CDR2 FQNNGV. CDR3 protein: CASSLGGLRTAMNTEAFF. The CDR3, as DNA: TGTGCCAGCAGCTTAGGCGGTCTGCGTACGGCCATGAACACTGAAGCTTTCTTT. The full variable domain, its missing parts supplied by reference TRBV11-2 and TRBJ1-1, is EAGVAQSPRYKIIEKRQSVAFWCNPISGHATLYWYQQILGQGPKLLIQFQNNGVVDDSQLPKDRFSAERLKGVDSTLKIQPAKLEDSAVYLCASSLGGLRTAMNTEAFFGQGTRLTVV.